Listed here is a single T cell receptor beta chain. What antigen it recognizes has not been identified. Qualities for individual bases were not recorded, and no much larger clone is one base off. This sample stems from a study of blood T cell repertoires in COVID-19 (dated by TCRdb to the early 2020s). For context, the study as a whole: Samples from collaborators originated in the United States, Italy and Spain and spanned both the acute and convalescent phases of COVID-19. HLA class I and class II types, where available, came from metadata supplied by the sample provider rather than from assay-based typing. The samples were drawn from the first 160 participants of the ongoing ImmuneRACE study and from roughly 1,300 subjects provided by 6 global collaborators. A freely available public database, intended as a resource for researchers studying the immune response to SARS-CoV-2, is where the repertoires were released. The prospective study material was composed of cDNA or gDNA derived from T cells, B-cell-depleted T cells, or PBMCs. A de-identified subject ID, COVID-19 status, age in years and sex were almost always included in the sample metadata. The dataset comprised deeply sampled blood TCRbeta repertoires from subjects exposed to, actively infected with, or recovered from COVID-19. Results and caveats for the whole study, not just this receptor: Clinical and demographic metadata were provided uncurated, with the amount varying by source and participant.

Collaborating institutions collected whole blood in K2EDTA tubes following their own protocols. For TCRbeta analysis, collaborators shipped samples as frozen whole blood, isolated PBMCs, or DNA extracted from either of those sample types. TCRbeta CDR3 regions were amplified from genomic DNA by means of the immunoSEQ Assay, a bias-controlled multiplex PCR. On the authors' methods: The number of nucleated cells in each sample was estimated by amplification of reference gene primers within the assay. To quantify the absolute abundance of each unique TCRbeta CDR3 rearrangement, sequence reads were collapsed and filtered. For each sample, productive Simpson clonality was calculated as the square root of Simpson's diversity index over productive rearrangements. TCRdb retrieved this table from immuneACCESS and kept in-frame rearrangements only. Not all clones are present; in checked studies, unresolved V genes account for under half, and no reason is known for the remainder. V, J and clone size are those of that table, while D and trimming were read from the DNA. The sample records 100,000 or so clones, about 92% of which are singletons. Of the sample, roughly 6.6% is held by the ten largest clones.

This sequence was found in a woman in her sixties with active COVID-19. The sample consisted of peripheral blood.

The CDR3 protein is CASSLVRGDTQYF. The nucleotides read TGTGCCAGCAGTTTGGTTAGGGGCGATACGCAGTATTTT. The sequence is built from TRBV28 and TRBJ2-3, and the D gene may be TRBD1, 5 bases matching. V gives up 3 bases and J gives up 6 bases, and the segment between their germline ends measures 10 bases. Measured from the cysteine to the phenylalanine, the CDR3 is 13 residues long. The kept DNA is CDR3 alone, 39 bases in frame from the first base. Reading the germline V gene gives CDR1 MDHEN and CDR2 SYDVKM.